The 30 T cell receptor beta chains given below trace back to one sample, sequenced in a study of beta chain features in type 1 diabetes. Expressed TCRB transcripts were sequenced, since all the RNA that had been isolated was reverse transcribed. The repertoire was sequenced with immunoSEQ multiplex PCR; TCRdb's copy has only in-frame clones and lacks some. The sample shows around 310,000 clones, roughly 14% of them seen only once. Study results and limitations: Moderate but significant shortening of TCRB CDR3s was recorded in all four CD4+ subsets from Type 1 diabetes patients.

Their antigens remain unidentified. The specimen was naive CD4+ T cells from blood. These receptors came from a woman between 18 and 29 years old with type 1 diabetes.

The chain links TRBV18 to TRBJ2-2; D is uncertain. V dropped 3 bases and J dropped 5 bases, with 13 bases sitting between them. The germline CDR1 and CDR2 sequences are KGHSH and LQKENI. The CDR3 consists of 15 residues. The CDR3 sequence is CASSPAATRTGELFF. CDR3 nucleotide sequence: TGTGCCAGCTCACCCGCGGCCACCCGTACCGGGGAGCTGTTTTTT.

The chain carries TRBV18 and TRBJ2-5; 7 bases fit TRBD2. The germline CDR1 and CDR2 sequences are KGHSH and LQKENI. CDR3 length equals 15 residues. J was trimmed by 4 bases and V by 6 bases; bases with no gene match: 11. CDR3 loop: CASSQAATSLETQYF. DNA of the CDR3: TGTGCCAGCTCTCAGGCCGCGACTAGCTTAGAGACCCAGTACTTC.

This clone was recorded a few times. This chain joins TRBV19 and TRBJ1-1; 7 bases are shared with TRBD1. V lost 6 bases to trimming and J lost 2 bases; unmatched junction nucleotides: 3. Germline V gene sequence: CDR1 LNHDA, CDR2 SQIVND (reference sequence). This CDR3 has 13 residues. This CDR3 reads CASSGTVNTEAFF. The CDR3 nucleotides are TGTGCCAGTAGCGGGACAGTAAACACTGAAGCTTTCTTT.

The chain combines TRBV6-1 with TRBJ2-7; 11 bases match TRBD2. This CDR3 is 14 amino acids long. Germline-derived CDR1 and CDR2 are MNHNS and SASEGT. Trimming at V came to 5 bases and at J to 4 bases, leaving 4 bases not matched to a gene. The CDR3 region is CASSTSGSLYEQYF. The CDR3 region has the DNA TGTGCCAGCAGTACTAGCGGGAGCCTATACGAGCAGTACTTC.

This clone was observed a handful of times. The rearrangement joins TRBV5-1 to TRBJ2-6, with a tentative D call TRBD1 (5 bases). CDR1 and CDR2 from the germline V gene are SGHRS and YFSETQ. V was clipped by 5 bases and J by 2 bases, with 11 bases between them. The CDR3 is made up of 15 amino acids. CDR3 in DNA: TGCGCCAGCAGTGCGGCAGGGCCTGGGGCCAACGTCCTGACTTTC. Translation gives CASSAAGPGANVLTF.

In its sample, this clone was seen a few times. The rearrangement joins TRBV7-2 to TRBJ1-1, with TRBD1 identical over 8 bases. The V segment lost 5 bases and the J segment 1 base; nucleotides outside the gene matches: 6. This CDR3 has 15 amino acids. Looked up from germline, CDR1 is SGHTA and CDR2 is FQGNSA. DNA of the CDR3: TGTGCCAGCAGCCCCAGGACAGGGACGAACACTGAAGCTTTCTTT. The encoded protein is CASSPRTGTNTEAFF.

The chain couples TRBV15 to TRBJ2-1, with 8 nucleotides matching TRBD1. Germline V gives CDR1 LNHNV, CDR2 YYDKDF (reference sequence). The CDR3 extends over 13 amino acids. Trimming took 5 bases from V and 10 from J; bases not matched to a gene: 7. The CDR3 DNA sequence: TGTGCCACCAGCGGCCAGACAGGGGACGAGCAGTTCTTC. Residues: CATSGQTGDEQFF. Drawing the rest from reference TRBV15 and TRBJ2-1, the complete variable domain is DAMVIQNPRYQVTQFGKPVTLSCSQTLNHNVMYWYQQKSSQAPKLLFHYYDKDFNNEADTPDNFQSRRPNTSFCFLDIRSPGLGDTAMYLCATSGQTGDEQFFGPGTRLTVL.

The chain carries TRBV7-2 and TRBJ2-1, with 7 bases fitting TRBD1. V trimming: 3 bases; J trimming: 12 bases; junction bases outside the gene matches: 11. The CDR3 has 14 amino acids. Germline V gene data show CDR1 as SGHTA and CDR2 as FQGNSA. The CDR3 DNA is TGTGCCAGCAGCTTTTTGGGGCTCCGGGACAGGCAGTTCTTC. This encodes CASSFLGLRDRQFF.

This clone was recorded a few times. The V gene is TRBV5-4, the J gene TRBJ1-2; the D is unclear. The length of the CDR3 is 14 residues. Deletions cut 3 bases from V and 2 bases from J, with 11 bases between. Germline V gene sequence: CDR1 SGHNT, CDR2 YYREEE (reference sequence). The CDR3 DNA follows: TGTGCCAGCAGCTACCGCGCCGGGAACTATGGCTACACCTTC. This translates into CASSYRAGNYGYTF.

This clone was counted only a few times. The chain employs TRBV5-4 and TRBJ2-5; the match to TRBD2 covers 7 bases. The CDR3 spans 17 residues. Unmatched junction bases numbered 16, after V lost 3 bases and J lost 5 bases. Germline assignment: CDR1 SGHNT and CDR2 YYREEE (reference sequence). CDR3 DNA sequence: TGTGCCAGCAGCTCGTTTTACGGGGCGGGAGTTCGGGAGACCCAGTACTTC. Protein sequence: CASSSFYGAGVRETQYF. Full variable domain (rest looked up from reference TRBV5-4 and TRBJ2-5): ETGVTQSPTHLIKTRGQQVTLRCSSQSGHNTVSWYQQALGQGPQFIFQYYREEENGRGNFPPRFSGLQFPNYSSELNVNALELDDSALYLCASSSFYGAGVRETQYFGPGTRLLVL.

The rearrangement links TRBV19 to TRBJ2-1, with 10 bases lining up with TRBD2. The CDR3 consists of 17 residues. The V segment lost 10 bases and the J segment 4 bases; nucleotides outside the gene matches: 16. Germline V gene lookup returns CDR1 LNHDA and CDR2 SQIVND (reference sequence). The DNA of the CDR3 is TGTGCCACTAGGGGCAGTGGGGGACTAGCGAGGTACAATGAGCAGTTCTTC. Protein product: CATRGSGGLARYNEQFF.

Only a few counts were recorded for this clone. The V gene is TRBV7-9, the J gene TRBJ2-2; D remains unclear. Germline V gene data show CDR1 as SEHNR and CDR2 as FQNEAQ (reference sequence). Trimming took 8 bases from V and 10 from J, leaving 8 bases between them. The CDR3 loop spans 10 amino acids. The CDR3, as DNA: TGTGCCAGCCGGGTTGAGGAGCTGTTTTTT. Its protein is CASRVEELFF.

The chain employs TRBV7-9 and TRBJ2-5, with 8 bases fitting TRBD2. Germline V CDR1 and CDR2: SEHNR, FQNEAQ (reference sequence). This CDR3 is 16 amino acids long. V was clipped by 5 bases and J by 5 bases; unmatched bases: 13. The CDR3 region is CASSTPTSGVRETQYF. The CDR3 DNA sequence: TGTGCCAGCAGCACCCCAACTAGCGGAGTCCGGGAGACCCAGTACTTC.

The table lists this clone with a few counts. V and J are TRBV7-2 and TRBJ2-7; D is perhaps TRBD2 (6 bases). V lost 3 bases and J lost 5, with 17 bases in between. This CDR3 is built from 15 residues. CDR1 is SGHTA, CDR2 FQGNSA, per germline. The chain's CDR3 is CASSFSTGRWDEQYF. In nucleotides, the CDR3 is TGTGCCAGCAGCTTTTCGACCGGGAGATGGGACGAGCAGTACTTC. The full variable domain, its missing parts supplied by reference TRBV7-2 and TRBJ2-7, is GAGVSQSPSNKVTEKGKDVELRCDPISGHTALYWYRQSLGQGLEFLIYFQGNSAPDKSGLPSDRFSAERTGGSVSTLTIQRTQQEDSAVYLCASSFSTGRWDEQYFGPGTRLTVT.

DNA for the CDR3: TGTGCCATCACCGAGACAGGTATGAACACTGAAGCTTTCTTT. Protein product: CAITETGMNTEAFF. This sequence joins TRBV10-3 and TRBJ1-1; TRBD1 might be the D (6 bases). From germline, CDR1 is ENHRY and CDR2 SYGVKD. This CDR3 is 14 amino acids long. Trimming shortened V by 7 bases and J by 0 bases, and 12 bases separated the two germline ends.

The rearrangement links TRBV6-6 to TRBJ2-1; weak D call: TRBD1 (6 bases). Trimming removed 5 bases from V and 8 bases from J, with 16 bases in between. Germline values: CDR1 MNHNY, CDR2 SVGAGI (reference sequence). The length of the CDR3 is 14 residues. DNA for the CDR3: TGTGCCAGCAGTCATCCAGGGGTTGCCTATGAGCAGTTCTTC. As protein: CASSHPGVAYEQFF.

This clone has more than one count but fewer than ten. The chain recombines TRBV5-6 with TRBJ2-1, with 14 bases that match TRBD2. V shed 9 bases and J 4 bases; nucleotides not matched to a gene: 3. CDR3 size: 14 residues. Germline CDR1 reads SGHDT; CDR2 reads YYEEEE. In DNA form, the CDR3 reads TGTGCCACCTGGACTAGCGGGAGGTACAATGAGCAGTTCTTC. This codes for CATWTSGRYNEQFF.

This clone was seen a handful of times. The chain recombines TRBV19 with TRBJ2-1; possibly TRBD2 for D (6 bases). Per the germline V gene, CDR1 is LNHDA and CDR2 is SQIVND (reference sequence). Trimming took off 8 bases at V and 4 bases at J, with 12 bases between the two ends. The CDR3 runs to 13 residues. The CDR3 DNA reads TGTGCCAGTTATGGCGGGAATTACAATGAGCAGTTCTTC. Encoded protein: CASYGGNYNEQFF.

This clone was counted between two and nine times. The CDR3 reads CASSLLAGRSYNEQFF. CDR3 coding DNA: TGTGCCAGCAGCCTCCTAGCGGGCCGCTCCTACAATGAGCAGTTCTTC. This rearrangement joins TRBV11-2 to TRBJ2-1; 8 bases line up with TRBD2. Germline-derived CDR1 and CDR2 are SGHAT and FQNNGV. This CDR3 region has 16 residues. Trimming removed 5 bases from V and 0 bases from J; junction bases left unmatched: 6. Together with reference TRBV11-2 and TRBJ2-1, the CDR3 gives the full variable domain: EAGVAQSPRYKIIEKRQSVAFWCNPISGHATLYWYQQILGQGPKLLIQFQNNGVVDDSQLPKDRFSAERLKGVDSTLKIQPAKLEDSAVYLCASSLLAGRSYNEQFFGPGTRLTVL.

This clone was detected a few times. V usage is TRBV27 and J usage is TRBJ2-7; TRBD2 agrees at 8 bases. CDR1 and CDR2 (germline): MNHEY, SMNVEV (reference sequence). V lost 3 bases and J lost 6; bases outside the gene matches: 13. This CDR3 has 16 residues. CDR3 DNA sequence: TGTGCCAGCAGTTTTACTAGCGGAGTGGGGGTTAGCGAGCAGTACTTC. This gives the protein CASSFTSGVGVSEQYF.

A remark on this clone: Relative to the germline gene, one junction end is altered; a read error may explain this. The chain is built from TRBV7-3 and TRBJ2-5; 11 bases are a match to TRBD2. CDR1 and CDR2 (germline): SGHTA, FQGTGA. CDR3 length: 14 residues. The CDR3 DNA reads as TGTGCCAGCAGCATAACTAGCGGGAGTGAGACCCAGTACTTC. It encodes CASSITSGSETQYF. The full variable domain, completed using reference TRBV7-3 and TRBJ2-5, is GAGVSQTPSNKVTEKGKYVELRCDPISGHTALYWYRQSLGQGPEFLIYFQGTGAADDSGLPNDRFFAVRPEGSVSTLKIQRTERGDSAVYLCASSITSGSETQYFGPGTRLLVL.

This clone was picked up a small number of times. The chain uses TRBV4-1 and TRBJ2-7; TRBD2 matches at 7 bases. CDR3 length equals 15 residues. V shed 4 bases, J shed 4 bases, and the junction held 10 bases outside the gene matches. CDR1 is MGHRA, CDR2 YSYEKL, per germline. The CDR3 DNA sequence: TGCGCCAGCAGCCCCTACTGGGCGGGAGAGTACGAGCAGTACGTC. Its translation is CASSPYWAGEYEQYV.

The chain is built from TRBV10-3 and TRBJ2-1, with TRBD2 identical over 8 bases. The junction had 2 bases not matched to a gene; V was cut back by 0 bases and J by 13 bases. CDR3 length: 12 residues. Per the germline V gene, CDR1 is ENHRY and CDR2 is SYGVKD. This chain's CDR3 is CAISESSGRQFF. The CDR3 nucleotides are TGTGCCATCAGTGAGTCAAGCGGGAGACAGTTCTTC.

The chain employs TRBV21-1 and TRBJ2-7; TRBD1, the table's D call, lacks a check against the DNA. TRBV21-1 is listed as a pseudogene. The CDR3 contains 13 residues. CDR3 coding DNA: TGTGCCAGCCCACAGGGGGCGGCCTACGAGCAGTACGTC. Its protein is CASPQGAAYEQYV.

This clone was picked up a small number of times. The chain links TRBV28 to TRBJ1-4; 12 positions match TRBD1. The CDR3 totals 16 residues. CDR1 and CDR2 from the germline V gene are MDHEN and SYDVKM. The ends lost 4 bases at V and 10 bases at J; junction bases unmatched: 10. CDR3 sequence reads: CASSSKGTGGSGKLFF. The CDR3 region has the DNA TGTGCCAGCAGTTCAAAGGGGACAGGGGGCTCTGGAAAACTGTTTTTT. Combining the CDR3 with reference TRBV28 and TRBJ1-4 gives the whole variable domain DVKVTQSSRYLVKRTGEKVFLECVQDMDHENMFWYRQDPGLGLRLIYFSYDVKMKEKGDIPEGYSVSREKKERFSLILESASTNQTSMYLCASSSKGTGGSGKLFFGSGTQLSVL.

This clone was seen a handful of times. Here the CDR3 DNA reads TGTGCCAGCAGCCAGGTAGCGGGAGGGCCCTACGAGCAGTACTTC. Protein product: CASSQVAGGPYEQYF. This rearrangement joins TRBV14 to TRBJ2-7; 11 bases are a match to TRBD2. J gave up 2 bases and V 3 bases, and 3 bases lay outside the gene matches. CDR1 is SGHDN, CDR2 FVKESK, per germline. The CDR3 spans 15 residues.

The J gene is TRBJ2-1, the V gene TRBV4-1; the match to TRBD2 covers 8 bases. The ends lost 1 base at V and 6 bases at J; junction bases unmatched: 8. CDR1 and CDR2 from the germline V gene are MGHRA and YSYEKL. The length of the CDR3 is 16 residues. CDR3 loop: CASSQARAGVSNEQFF. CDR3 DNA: TGCGCCAGCAGCCAAGCAAGAGCGGGAGTGTCCAATGAGCAGTTCTTC.

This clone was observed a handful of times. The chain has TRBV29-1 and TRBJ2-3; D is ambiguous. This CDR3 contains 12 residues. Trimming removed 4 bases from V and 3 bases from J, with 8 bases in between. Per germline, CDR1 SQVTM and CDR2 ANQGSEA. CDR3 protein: CSVGGVTDTQYF. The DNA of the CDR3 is TGCAGCGTTGGAGGCGTGACAGATACGCAGTATTTT.

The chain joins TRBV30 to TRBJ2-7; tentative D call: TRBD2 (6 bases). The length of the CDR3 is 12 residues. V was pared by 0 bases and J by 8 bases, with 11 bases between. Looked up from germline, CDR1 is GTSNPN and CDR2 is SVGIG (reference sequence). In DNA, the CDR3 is TGTGCCTGGAGTGTGGGGGGAGATAAGCAGTACGTC. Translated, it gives CAWSVGGDKQYV.

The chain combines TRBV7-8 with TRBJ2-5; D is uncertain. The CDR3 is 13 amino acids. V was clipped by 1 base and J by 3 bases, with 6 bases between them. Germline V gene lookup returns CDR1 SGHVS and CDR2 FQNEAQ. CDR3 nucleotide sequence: TGTGCCAGCAGCTTAGGCGTGAAAGAGACCCAGTACTTC. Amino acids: CASSLGVKETQYF.